This T cell receptor (beta chain) stems from a study of identifying expanded T cells in peripheral blood. Repertoires were generated with immunoSEQ multiplex PCR, while TCRdb's copy carries only in-frame clones and drops some. The sample has about 94,000 clones; roughly 86% are singletons. No infections or other immune events were documented during collection. The clonotype was recovered from a person aged 18-70 years in good health. Sequencing was performed on blood.

The DNA of the CDR3 is TGTGCCAGTAGTATGAAGTACCGGAACACTGAAGCTTTCTTT. This sequence encodes CASSMKYRNTEAFF. The gene calls are TRBV19 and TRBJ1-1; D is unresolved. Trimming stripped 3 bases from V and 1 base from J, with 9 bases between. The CDR3 is 14 residues long. CDR1 LNHDA and CDR2 SQIVND come from the germline V gene (reference sequence).